Listed below are T cell receptor beta chains from one sample, sequenced in a study of T-cell reconstitution after alpha-beta-depleted transplantation in children. MiXCR, applied by TCRdb to the PCR reads, yields one record per CDR3 protein. The sample carries hundreds of thousands of distinct CDR3 sequences, less than 15% recorded once. The input for sequencing was PBMCs, taken before TCRalphabeta/CD19-depleted stem cell transplant. All receptors derive from a girl aged 2 to 10 with congenital amegakaryocytic thrombocytopenia, due to receive a stem cell transplant. CDR3s include the opening cysteine and the closing phenylalanine or tryptophan. D genes are given only for firm matches. A clone size is listed for some rows: how often the clone was seen (once, few, many), or a class if it is expanded.

>many|TRBV29-1|TRBJ1-5|TRBD1
TGCAGCGTTGCTGGAGGACAGGGAGTGGGCAATCAGCCCCAGCATTTT
CSVAGGQGVGNQPQHF
>few|TRBV7-8|TRBJ2-5|.
TGTGCCAGCCTCACTCGGACCCTAGGGACCCAGTACTTC
CASLTRTLGTQYF
>few|TRBV5-1|TRBJ2-1|.
TGCGCCAGCAGCTTGGTTCCTCCAAGAGGGGGTGAGCAGTTCTTC
CASSLVPPRGGEQFF
>many|TRBV20-1|TRBJ2-1|.
TGCAGTGCAAGTGAGTTGAGCTCCTACAATGAGCAGTTCTTC
CSASELSSYNEQFF
>many|TRBV7-8|TRBJ2-1|TRBD2
TGTGCCAGCAGCTTGGGGACTAAGAGCTCCTACAATGAGCAGTTCTTC
CASSLGTKSSYNEQFF
>few|TRBV5-1|TRBJ2-7|TRBD2
TGCGCCAGCAGCGGGGGACTAGCGGGAAACTACGAGCAGTACTTC
CASSGGLAGNYEQYF
>many|TRBV10-2|TRBJ2-1|.
TGCGCCAGCAAAAGGCGGACGGATGAGCAGTTCTTC
CASKRRTDEQFF
>many|TRBV10-3|TRBJ1-2|.
TGTGCCATCAGTGGGGGATCGAACTATGGCTACACCTTC
CAISGGSNYGYTF
>few|TRBV28|TRBJ2-1|TRBD2
TGTGCCAGCAGTTTATCCAGCGGGATCTACAATGAGCAGTTCTTC
CASSLSSGIYNEQFF
>few|TRBV29-1|TRBJ2-1|.
TGCAGCGTCTTTCCGAATGGGGAGACCTACAATGAGCAGTTCTTC
CSVFPNGETYNEQFF
>many|TRBV5-1|TRBJ1-2|.
TGCGCCAGCAGCTTGCGGAAGAGGACACCAAACTATGGCTACACCTTC
CASSLRKRTPNYGYTF
>.|TRBV20-1|TRBJ2-1|.
TGCAGCGGACTCAAAACGAGGGGCTCCTACAATGAGCAGTTCTTC
CSGLKTRGSYNEQFF
>.|TRBV20-1|TRBJ2-3|.
TGCAGTGCTAGAGATATGTTGGTCGGCACTGGCACAGATACGCAGTATTTT
CSARDMLVGTGTDTQYF
>.|TRBV9|TRBJ2-2|.
TGTGCCAGCAGCGTAGTCTTGGAGGGTGGGGAGCTGTTTTTT
CASSVVLEGGELFF
>many|TRBV29-1|TRBJ2-1|TRBD2
TGCAGCGTGAGGACTAGCGGGAGGGTGTACAATGAGCAGTTCTTC
CSVRTSGRVYNEQFF
>many|TRBV5-1|TRBJ1-1|TRBD1
TGCGCCAGCAGCTTACCCGGGACAGGGGCTACTGAAGCTTTCTTT
CASSLPGTGATEAFF
>few|TRBV7-6|TRBJ2-6|.
TGTGCCAGCAGCTTAGCGCATGAGAGCCCTGGGGCCAACGTCCTGACTTTC
CASSLAHESPGANVLTF